This T cell receptor (beta chain) was obtained from a study of cytomegalovirus exposure and HLA in healthy donors. Points from the study as a whole: In an earlier analysis, about 90% or about 30%: the productive usage of most TCR beta V segments. Using the classifier, cytomegalovirus status was reportedly diagnosed with high specificity and sensitivity.

Researchers ran the PCR with 60 Vbeta and 13 Jbeta primers. TCRdb keeps only in-frame clones here, not all; method: immunoSEQ multiplex PCR. The sample records approximately 120,000 clones, roughly 79% being singletons. This CDR3 contains 13 residues. With 8 bases removed from V and 6 bases from J, the gap between germline ends came to 16 bases. Germline CDR1 and CDR2: MNHEY and SVGAGI. A note on this clone: Its target is not known.

The rearrangement uses TRBV6-5 and TRBJ1-1; D uncertain. This receptor was taken from a woman between 50 and 59 years old in good health and CMV-seropositive. Material for sequencing was PBMCs. The CDR3 DNA reads TGTGCCAGCCGTAATACGGAGGGCCCTGAAGCTTTCTTT. This encodes CASRNTEGPEAFF.